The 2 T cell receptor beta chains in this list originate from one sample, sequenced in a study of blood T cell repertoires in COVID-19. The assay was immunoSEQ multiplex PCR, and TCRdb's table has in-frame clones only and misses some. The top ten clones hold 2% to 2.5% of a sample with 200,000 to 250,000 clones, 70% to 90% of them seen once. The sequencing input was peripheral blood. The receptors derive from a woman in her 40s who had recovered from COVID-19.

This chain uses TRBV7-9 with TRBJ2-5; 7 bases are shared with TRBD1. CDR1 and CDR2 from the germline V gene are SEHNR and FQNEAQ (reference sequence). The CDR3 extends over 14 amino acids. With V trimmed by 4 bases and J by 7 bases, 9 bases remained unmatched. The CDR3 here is CASSWGMTGRTQYF. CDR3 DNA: TGTGCCAGCAGCTGGGGCATGACAGGGAGGACCCAGTACTTC.

The CDR3 nucleotides read TGTGCCAGCAGTTTCGGACTGTCTACCTACGAGCAGTACTTC. Translating it yields CASSFGLSTYEQYF. The chain links TRBV6-2 or TRBV6-3 to TRBJ2-7, with D maybe TRBD2 (5 bases). The CDR3 length is 14 residues. With 4 bases removed from V and 2 bases from J, the gap between germline ends came to 12 bases. CDR1 is MNHEY and CDR2 is SVGEGT in the germline V gene.